This entry features one TCR beta chain sequence. Sample-barcoded 5' priming and a J-beta primer mix drove a second PCR of roughly 6 to 12 cycles. Samples each returned at least 3 million CDR3-containing paired-end reads. TCRdb independently ran MiXCR on the 5' RACE reads; one entry per CDR3 protein. Of about 620,000 distinct CDR3 sequences detected, more than 45% appear once; the ten largest clones hold approximately 13%. The sample is drawn from a study of blood T cells in healthy people across ages. Germline CDR1 and CDR2: MNHEY and SVGAGI. Trimming removed 6 bases from V and 0 bases from J; junction bases left unmatched: 9. The CDR3 is 16 residues long. Every donor gave 9 to 10 milliliters of peripheral blood.

The receptor was derived from a woman aged 80 or over in good health. The sequencing input was blood. This chain joins TRBV6-5 and TRBJ2-7, with 9 bases lining up with TRBD2. The CDR3 sequence: CASSRTSGPYSYEQYF. The CDR3 DNA reads as TGTGCCAGCAGCCGTACTAGCGGGCCTTACTCCTACGAGCAGTACTTC.